A single sample gave rise to the 14 T cell receptor beta chains below, sequenced in a study of blood T cell repertoires in COVID-19. Profiled with immunoSEQ multiplex PCR; TCRdb holds only in-frame clones, not every one. The table has around 130,000 clones, almost 85% seen once. The sequenced sample consisted of peripheral blood. Every receptor here comes from a man aged 60 to 69 with acute or convalescent COVID-19.

The genes are TRBV11-2 and TRBJ1-2; 8 positions agree with TRBD1. V dropped 2 bases and J dropped 4; count of bases not matched to a gene: 6. Germline V lookup: CDR1 SGHAT, CDR2 FQNNGV. The CDR3 covers 15 residues. CDR3 sequence reads: CASSLPGTGGYGYTF. CDR3 bases: TGTGCCAGCAGCTTACCTGGGACAGGAGGCTATGGCTACACCTTC.

The chain links TRBV5-1 to TRBJ2-1; TRBD2 matches at 7 bases. CDR1 SGHRS and CDR2 YFSETQ come from the germline V gene. The CDR3 is made up of 12 amino acids. V was pared by 6 bases and J by 9 bases, with 6 bases of the junction left unmatched. CDR3 nucleotide sequence: TGCGCCAGCACCTCGTCGGGGGGTGAGCAGTTCTTC. Translating gives CASTSSGGEQFF. The whole variable domain, remainder taken from reference TRBV5-1 and TRBJ2-1, is KAGVTQTPRYLIKTRGQQVTLSCSPISGHRSVSWYQQTPGQGLQFLFEYFSETQRNKGNFPGRFSGRQFSNSRSEMNVSTLELGDSALYLCASTSSGGEQFFGPGTRLTVL.

V is TRBV6-1 and J is TRBJ1-6, with TRBD1 as a possible D gene (6 bases). CDR1 and CDR2 from the germline V gene are MNHNS and SASEGT. The V gene lost 3 bases and the J gene lost 8 bases, with 8 bases spanning the gap. The CDR3 runs to 13 residues. CDR3 protein: CASSDAGDSPLHF. In nucleotides, the CDR3 is TGTGCCAGCAGTGACGCAGGGGATTCACCCCTCCACTTT.

This CDR3 is CASSERQMDSPLHF. In DNA, the CDR3 is TGTGCCAGCAGTGAGAGACAGATGGATTCACCCCTCCACTTT. The chain employs TRBV6-1 and TRBJ1-6; D is perhaps TRBD1 (5 bases). CDR3 length: 14 amino acids. Trimming cost V 3 bases and J 8 bases, with 11 bases left between them. Germline CDR1 reads MNHNS; CDR2 reads SASEGT.

Here the CDR3 reads CASSLSGSASPTNEKLFF. CDR3 DNA: TGCGCCAGCAGCTTGTCTGGGAGCGCCTCGCCAACTAATGAAAAACTGTTTTTT. The V gene is TRBV5-1, the J gene TRBJ1-4; unclear D gene. Trimming removed 1 base at V and 0 bases at J, with 16 bases between. This CDR3 is built from 18 residues. Germline values: CDR1 SGHRS, CDR2 YFSETQ.

The V call is TRBV30, the J call TRBJ1-1; 9 bases fit TRBD1. This CDR3 is built from 14 residues. V shed 2 bases and J 3 bases; nucleotides not matched to a gene: 4. Per germline, CDR1 GTSNPN and CDR2 SVGIG (reference sequence). DNA of the CDR3: TGTGCCTGGAGTCTAACAGGGGGCTACACTGAAGCTTTCTTT. Its protein product is CAWSLTGGYTEAFF.

This clone appeared a single time. The V and J genes are TRBV7-6 and TRBJ2-1; tentative D call: TRBD2 (5 bases). Germline CDR1 SGHVS, CDR2 FNYEAQ. This CDR3 contains 14 residues. V was clipped by 2 bases and J by 4 bases, with 9 bases between them. This CDR3 reads CASSLRADYNEQFF. The CDR3 DNA sequence: TGTGCCAGCAGCTTAAGAGCGGATTACAATGAGCAGTTCTTC.

The chain joins TRBV4-2 to TRBJ2-7; 10 nucleotides agree with TRBD2. There are 13 residues in the CDR3. CDR1 LGHNA and CDR2 YNFKEQ come from the germline V gene. V was pared by 5 bases and J by 6 bases, with 4 bases of the junction left unmatched. CDR3 region: CASSVAGGGEQYF. The CDR3 DNA reads as TGTGCCAGCAGCGTAGCGGGGGGTGGCGAGCAGTACTTC.

The V and J genes are TRBV4-1 and TRBJ1-2; no reliable D call. In germline, CDR1 is MGHRA, CDR2 YSYEKL. This CDR3 spans 16 amino acids. V was shortened by 3 bases and J by 7 bases, with 21 bases between the two germline ends. The CDR3 loop is CASSHMGTSAGSGYTF. The CDR3 DNA follows: TGCGCCAGCAGCCATATGGGAACAAGTGCGGGGTCTGGCTACACCTTC.

The V and J genes are TRBV18 and TRBJ2-7; D is perhaps TRBD2 (5 bases). Trimming pared 5 bases from V and 7 bases from J, leaving 15 bases between. This CDR3 contains 13 residues. Germline CDR1 reads KGHSH; CDR2 reads LQKENI. CDR3 sequence (DNA): TGTGCCAGCTCAGGCACGGGATCGAGAGAGCAGTACTTC. Protein product: CASSGTGSREQYF.

The CDR3 protein is CASARGSGYGYTF. The CDR3 nucleotides are TGTGCCAGTGCACGGGGAAGCGGCTATGGCTACACCTTC. The gene calls are TRBV19 and TRBJ1-2; the D is unclear. V was cut by 8 bases and J by 4 bases, with 14 bases left in between. CDR3 length equals 13 residues. CDR1 and CDR2 (germline): LNHDA, SQIVND (reference sequence).

In its sample, this clone was seen once. The chain recombines TRBV27 with TRBJ1-3; maybe TRBD1 (6 bases). The germline gives CDR1 MNHEY, CDR2 SMNVEV (reference sequence). Between the trimmed V and J ends, which lost 2 bases and 4 bases, there was a span of 9 bases. This CDR3 is 14 amino acids long. The CDR3 reads CASSLRGAGNTIYF. The CDR3 DNA follows: TGTGCCAGCAGTTTACGGGGGGCCGGAAACACCATATATTTT.

The chain joins TRBV3-1 (or the pseudogene TRBV3-2) to TRBJ1-1; 8 bases fit TRBD1. Germline V lookup: CDR1 LGHDT, CDR2 YNNKEL (reference sequence). This CDR3 is built from 14 residues. V lost 4 bases and J lost 5; bases outside the gene matches: 6. For the CDR3, the DNA is TGTGCCAGCAGCCCCGGACAGGGTCGAACTGAAGCTTTCTTT. Translated, it gives CASSPGQGRTEAFF.

Remarks on this clone: The junction differs from germline at one of its ends, possibly a read error. The chain uses TRBV24-1 and TRBJ1-2; D gene ambiguous. The length of the CDR3 is 12 residues. Germline V gives CDR1 KGHDR, CDR2 SFDVKD. The CDR3 protein is CATSDQPTLFHF. The CDR3, as DNA: TGTGCCACCAGTGATCAACCCACTCTCTTCCATTTT.